This T cell receptor (beta chain) was captured by sequencing in a study of blood T cells in healthy people across ages. It was with a sample-barcoded 5' primer and a J-beta primer mix that a second PCR of about 7 to 12 cycles was run. TCRdb analysed the 5' RACE reads with MiXCR anew, one entry per CDR3 protein. The table has around 1,800,000 distinct CDR3 sequences, approximately 39% seen once. CDR3 length: 16 residues. The germline V and J ends were trimmed by 0 bases and 3 bases, with 15 bases remaining between them. Germline assignment: CDR1 SGDLS and CDR2 YYNGEE. This TCR was recovered from a human donor in good health. The source material was blood. The rearrangement links TRBV9 to TRBJ1-2; D is unclear. CDR3 loop: CASSVALEKDDYGYTF. The CDR3, as DNA: TGTGCCAGCAGCGTAGCTCTAGAGAAGGACGACTATGGCTACACCTTC.